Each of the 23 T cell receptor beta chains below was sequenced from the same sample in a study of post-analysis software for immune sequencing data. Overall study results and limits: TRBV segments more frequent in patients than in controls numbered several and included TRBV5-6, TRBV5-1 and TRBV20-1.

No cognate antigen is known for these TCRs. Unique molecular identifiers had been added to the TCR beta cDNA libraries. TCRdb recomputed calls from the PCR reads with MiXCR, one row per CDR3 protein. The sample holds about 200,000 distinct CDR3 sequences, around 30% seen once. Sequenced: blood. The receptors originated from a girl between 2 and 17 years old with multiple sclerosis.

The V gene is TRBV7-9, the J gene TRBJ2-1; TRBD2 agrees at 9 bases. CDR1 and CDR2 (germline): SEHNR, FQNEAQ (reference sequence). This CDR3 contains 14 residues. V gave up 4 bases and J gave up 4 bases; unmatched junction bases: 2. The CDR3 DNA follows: TGTGCCAGCAGCTCGGGACTAGCTTACAATGAGCAGTTCTTC. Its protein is CASSSGLAYNEQFF. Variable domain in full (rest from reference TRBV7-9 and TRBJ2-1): DTGVSQNPRHKITKRGQNVTFRCDPISEHNRLYWYRQTLGQGPEFLTYFQNEAQLEKSRLLSDRFSAERPKGSFSTLEIQRTEQGDSAMYLCASSSGLAYNEQFFGPGTRLTVL.

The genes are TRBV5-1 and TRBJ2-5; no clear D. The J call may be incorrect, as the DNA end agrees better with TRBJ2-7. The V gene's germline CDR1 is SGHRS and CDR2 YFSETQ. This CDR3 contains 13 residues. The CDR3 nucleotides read TGCGCCAGCAGCCCGAATTCACAAGGCGAGCAGTACTTC. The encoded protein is CASSPNSQGEQYF.

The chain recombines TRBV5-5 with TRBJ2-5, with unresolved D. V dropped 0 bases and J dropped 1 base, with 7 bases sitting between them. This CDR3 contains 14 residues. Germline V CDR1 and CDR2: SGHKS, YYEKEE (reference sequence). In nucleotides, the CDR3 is TGTGCCAGCAGCTTGGACCCTAGCCAAGAGACCCAGTACTTC. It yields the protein CASSLDPSQETQYF.

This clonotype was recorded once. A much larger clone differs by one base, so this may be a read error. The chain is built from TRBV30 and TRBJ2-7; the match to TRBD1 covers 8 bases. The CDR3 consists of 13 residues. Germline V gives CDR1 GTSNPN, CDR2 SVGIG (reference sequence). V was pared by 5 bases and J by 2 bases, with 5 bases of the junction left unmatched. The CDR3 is CAWWDRSTYEQYF. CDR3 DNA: TGTGCCTGGTGGGACAGGTCAACCTACGAGCAGTACTTC.

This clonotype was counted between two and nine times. The CDR3 bases are TGCGCCAGCAGCTATGAATTAGATGAAAAACTGTTTTTT. Translating gives CASSYELDEKLFF. This sequence joins TRBV5-1 and TRBJ1-4; D ambiguous. Germline lookup yields CDR1 SGHRS and CDR2 YFSETQ. The V and J ends lost 3 bases and 6 bases respectively, with 9 bases between them. The CDR3 covers 13 residues. The variable domain in full, completed from reference TRBV5-1 and TRBJ1-4, reads KAGVTQTPRYLIKTRGQQVTLSCSPISGHRSVSWYQQTPGQGLQFLFEYFSETQRNKGNFPGRFSGRQFSNSRSEMNVSTLELGDSALYLCASSYELDEKLFFGSGTQLSVL.

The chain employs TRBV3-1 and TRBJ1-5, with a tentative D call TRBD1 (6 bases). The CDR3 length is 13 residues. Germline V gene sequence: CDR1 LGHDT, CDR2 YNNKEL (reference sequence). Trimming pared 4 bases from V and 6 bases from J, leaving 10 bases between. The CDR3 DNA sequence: TGTGCCAGCAGCCCAGGGGACATTCAGCCCCAGCATTTT. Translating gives CASSPGDIQPQHF.

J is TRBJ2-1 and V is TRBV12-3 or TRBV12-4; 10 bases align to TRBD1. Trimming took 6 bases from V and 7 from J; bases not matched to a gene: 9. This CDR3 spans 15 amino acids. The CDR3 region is CASRRRTGGANEQFF. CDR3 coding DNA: TGTGCCAGCAGGCGTAGGACAGGGGGTGCAAATGAGCAGTTCTTC.

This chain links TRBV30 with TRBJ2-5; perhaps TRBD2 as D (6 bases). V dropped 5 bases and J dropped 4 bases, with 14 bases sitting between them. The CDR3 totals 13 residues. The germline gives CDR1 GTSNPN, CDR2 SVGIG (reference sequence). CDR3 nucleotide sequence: TGTGCCTGGGGGAAGCGGGTGCGAGAGACCCAGTACTTC. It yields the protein CAWGKRVRETQYF.

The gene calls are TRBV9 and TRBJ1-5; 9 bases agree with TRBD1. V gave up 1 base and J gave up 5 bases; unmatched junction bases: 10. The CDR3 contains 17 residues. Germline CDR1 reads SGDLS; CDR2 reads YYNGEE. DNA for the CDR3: TGTGCCAGCAGCGTATTCCGGGACAGGGAAGTAGATCAGCCCCAGCATTTT. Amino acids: CASSVFRDREVDQPQHF.

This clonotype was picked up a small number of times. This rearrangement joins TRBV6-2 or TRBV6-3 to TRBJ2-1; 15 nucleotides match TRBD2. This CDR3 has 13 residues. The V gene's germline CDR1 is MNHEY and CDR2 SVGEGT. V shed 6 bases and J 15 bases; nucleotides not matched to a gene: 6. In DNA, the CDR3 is TGTGCCAGCAGCCAGGGACTAGCGGGAGGCATGTTCTTC. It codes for CASSQGLAGGMFF.

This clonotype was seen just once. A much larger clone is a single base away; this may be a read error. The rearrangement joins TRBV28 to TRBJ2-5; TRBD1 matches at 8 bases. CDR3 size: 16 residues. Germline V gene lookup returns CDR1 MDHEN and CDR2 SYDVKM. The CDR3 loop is CAGSPRKTGDQETQYF. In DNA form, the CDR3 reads TGTGCCGGCAGCCCGCGAAAGACAGGGGACCAAGAGACCCAGTACTTC.

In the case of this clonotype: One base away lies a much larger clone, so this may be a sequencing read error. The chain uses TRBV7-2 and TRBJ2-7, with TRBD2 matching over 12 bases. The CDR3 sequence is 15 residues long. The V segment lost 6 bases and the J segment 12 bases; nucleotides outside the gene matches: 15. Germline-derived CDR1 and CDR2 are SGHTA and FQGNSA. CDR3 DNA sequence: TGTGCCAGCAGTACTAGCGGGGGGAGTCCCAAGACCCTGTACTTC. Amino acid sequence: CASSTSGGSPKTLYF.

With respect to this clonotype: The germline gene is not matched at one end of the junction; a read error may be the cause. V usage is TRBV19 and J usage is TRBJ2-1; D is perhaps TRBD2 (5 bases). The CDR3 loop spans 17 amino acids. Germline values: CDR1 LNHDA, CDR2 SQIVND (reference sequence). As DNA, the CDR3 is TGTGCCAGTAGTATAGGAGGTAGACTTGGGAGTGGCAATGGGCAGTTCTTC. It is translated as CASSIGGRLGSGNGQFF.

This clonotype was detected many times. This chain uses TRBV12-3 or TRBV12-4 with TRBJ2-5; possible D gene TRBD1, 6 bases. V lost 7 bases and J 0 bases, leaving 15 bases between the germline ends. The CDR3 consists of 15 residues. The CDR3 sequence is CASTKRGQNQETQYF. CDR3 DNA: TGTGCCAGCACCAAAAGGGGACAAAACCAAGAGACCCAGTACTTC.

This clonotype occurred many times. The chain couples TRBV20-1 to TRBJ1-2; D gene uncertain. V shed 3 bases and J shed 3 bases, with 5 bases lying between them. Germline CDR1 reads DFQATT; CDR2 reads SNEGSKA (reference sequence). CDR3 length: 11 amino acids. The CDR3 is CSASRDYGYTF. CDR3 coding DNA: TGCAGTGCTAGTAGGGACTATGGCTACACCTTC.

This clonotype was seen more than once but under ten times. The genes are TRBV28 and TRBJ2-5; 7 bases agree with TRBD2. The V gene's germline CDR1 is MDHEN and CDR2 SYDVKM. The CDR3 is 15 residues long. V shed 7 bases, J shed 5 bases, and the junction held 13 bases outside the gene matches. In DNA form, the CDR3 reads TGTGCCAGCATGGGGGGGGGGAATCTATTGGAGACCCAGTACTTC. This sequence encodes CASMGGGNLLETQYF.

The CDR3 region has the DNA TGTGCCAGCAGCTTAGCGGCCGCGGGGTCCGAGCAGTACTTC. The encoded protein is CASSLAAAGSEQYF. The chain employs TRBV7-8 and TRBJ2-4; D possibly corresponds to TRBD2 (6 bases). Matching the DNA end better, TRBJ2-7 makes the J call doubtful. The CDR3 loop spans 14 amino acids. CDR1 is SGHVS and CDR2 is FQNEAQ in the germline V gene.

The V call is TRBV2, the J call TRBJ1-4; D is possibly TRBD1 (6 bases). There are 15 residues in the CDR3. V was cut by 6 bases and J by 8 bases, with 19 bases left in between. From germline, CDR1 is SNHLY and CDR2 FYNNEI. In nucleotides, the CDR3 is TGTGCCAGCAGCACCCAGGGGAATCAAGGCGAAAAACTGTTTTTT. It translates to CASSTQGNQGEKLFF. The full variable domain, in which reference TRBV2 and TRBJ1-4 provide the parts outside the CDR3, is EPEVTQTPSHQVTQMGQEVILRCVPISNHLYFYWYRQILGQKVEFLVSFYNNEISEKSEIFDDQFSVERPDGSNFTLKIRSTKLEDSAMYFCASSTQGNQGEKLFFGSGTQLSVL.

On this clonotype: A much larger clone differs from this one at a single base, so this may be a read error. CDR3 protein: CASSSTGVGPYKQYF. DNA of the CDR3: TGTGCCAGCAGCTCAACAGGGGTAGGGCCCTACAAGCAGTACTTC. The rearrangement joins TRBV6-5 to TRBJ2-7; 7 bases agree with TRBD1. Germline CDR1 and CDR2: MNHEY and SVGAGI. The CDR3 runs to 15 residues.

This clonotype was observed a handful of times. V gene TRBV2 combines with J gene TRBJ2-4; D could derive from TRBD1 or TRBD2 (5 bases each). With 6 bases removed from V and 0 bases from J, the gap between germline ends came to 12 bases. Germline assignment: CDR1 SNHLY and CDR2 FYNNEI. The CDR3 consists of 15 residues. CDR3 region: CASRSTGTAKNIQYF. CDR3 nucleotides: TGTGCCAGCAGAAGTACCGGGACAGCCAAAAACATTCAGTACTTC.

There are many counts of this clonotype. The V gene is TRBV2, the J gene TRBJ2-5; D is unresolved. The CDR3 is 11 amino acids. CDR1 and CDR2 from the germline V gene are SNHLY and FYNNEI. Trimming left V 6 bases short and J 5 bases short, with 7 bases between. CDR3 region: CASRDSETQYF. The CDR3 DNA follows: TGTGCCAGCAGGGATTCGGAGACCCAGTACTTC.

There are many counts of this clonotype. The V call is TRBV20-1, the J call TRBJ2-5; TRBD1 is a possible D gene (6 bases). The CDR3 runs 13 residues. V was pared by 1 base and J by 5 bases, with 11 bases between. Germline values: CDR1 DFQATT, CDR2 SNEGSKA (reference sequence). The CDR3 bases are TGCAGTGCTAGAGGACAGGTGGGGGAGACCCAGTACTTC. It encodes CSARGQVGETQYF.

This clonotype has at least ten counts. CDR3 protein: CSARGRDFSYEQYF. Here the CDR3 DNA reads TGCAGTGCCCGGGGGAGGGACTTCTCCTACGAGCAGTACTTC. The chain couples TRBV20-1 to TRBJ2-7; 7 positions agree with TRBD2. V lost 6 bases and J lost 0; bases outside the gene matches: 8. Germline V lookup: CDR1 DFQATT, CDR2 SNEGSKA (reference sequence). The CDR3 is made up of 14 amino acids.